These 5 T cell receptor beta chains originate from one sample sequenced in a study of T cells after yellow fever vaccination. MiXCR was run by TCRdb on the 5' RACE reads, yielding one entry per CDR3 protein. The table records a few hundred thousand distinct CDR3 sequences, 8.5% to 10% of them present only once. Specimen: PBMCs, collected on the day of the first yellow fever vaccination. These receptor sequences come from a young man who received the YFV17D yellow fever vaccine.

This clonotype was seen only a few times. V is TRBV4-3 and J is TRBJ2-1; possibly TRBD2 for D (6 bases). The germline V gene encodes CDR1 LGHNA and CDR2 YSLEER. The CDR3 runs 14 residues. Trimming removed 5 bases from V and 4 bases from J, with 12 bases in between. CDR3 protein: CASSSGREYNEQFF. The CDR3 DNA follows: TGCGCCAGCAGCTCTGGCCGGGAGTACAATGAGCAGTTCTTC.

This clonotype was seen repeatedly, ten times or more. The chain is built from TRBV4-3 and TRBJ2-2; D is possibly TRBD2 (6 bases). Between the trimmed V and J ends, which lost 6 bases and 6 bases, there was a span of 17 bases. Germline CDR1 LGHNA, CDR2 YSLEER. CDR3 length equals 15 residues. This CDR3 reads CASRGPVGEAGELFF. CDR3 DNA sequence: TGCGCCAGCAGGGGCCCTGTGGGGGAGGCCGGGGAGCTGTTTTTT.

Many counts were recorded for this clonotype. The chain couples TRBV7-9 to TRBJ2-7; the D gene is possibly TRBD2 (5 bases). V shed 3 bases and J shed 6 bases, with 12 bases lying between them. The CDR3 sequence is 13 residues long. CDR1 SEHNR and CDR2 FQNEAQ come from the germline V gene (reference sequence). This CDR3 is CASSLTRGAEQYV. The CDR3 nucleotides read TGTGCCAGCAGCTTGACCCGGGGAGCCGAGCAGTACGTC.

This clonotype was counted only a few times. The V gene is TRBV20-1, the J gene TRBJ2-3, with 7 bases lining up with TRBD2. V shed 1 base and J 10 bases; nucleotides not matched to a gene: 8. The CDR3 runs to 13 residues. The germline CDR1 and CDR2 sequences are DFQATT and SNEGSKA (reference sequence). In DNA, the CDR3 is TGCAGTGCTAGAGGTCCGTTGGGGGGGGCGCAGTATTTT. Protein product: CSARGPLGGAQYF.

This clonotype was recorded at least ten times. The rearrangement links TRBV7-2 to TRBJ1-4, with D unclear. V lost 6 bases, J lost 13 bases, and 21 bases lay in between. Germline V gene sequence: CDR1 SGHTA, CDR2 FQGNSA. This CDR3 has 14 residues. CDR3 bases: TGTGCCAGCAGGAGACAAGCTTTAATGAAAAGACTGTTTTTT. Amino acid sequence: CASRRQALMKRLFF.